A single sample gave rise to the 22 T cell receptor beta chains below, sequenced in a study of blood T cells in healthy people across ages. PCR was performed a second time for about 7 to 12 cycles using a sample-barcoded 5' primer and a J-beta primer mix. TCRdb passed the 5' RACE reads through MiXCR, listing each CDR3 protein once. The sample holds hundreds of thousands of distinct CDR3 sequences; nearly 60% are singletons and the top ten take roughly 22%. The sequencing sample was made of blood. These receptor sequences come from a man aged 25 to 45 in good health.

The chain is built from TRBV21-1 and TRBJ2-3; the table's D gene call, TRBD2, was not cross checked with the DNA. TRBV21-1 is termed a pseudogene. This CDR3 has 10 amino acids. The CDR3 loop reads CASVREGRYF. In nucleotides, the CDR3 is TGTGCCAGCGTGAGGGAGGGTCGGTATTTT.

The J gene is TRBJ2-1, the V gene TRBV4-2, with D unresolved. Germline V gives CDR1 LGHNA, CDR2 YNFKEQ. The CDR3 totals 12 residues. V lost 4 bases, J lost 7 bases, and 8 bases lay in between. Written as DNA, the CDR3 is TGTGCCAGCAGCCCTATTGGGAATGAGCAGTTCTTC. Encoded protein: CASSPIGNEQFF.

This chain uses TRBV3-1 with TRBJ2-1; 13 bases map to TRBD2. CDR1 and CDR2 (germline): LGHDT, YNNKEL (reference sequence). V lost 2 bases to trimming and J lost 12 bases; unmatched junction nucleotides: 7. There are 15 residues in the CDR3. DNA of the CDR3: TGTGCCAGCAGCCAAAACCTGAGACTAGCGGGAGGGCAGTTCTTC. Its translation is CASSQNLRLAGGQFF.

This clonotype was detected only a few times. V usage is TRBV29-1 and J usage is TRBJ2-5; the D call may be TRBD1 or TRBD2 (5 bases each). The V end was cut by 4 bases, the J end by 11 bases, with 14 bases between. The CDR3 consists of 11 residues. Germline CDR1 is SQVTM and CDR2 is ANQGSEA. The CDR3 protein is CSVGAHEGQYF. DNA of the CDR3: TGCAGCGTTGGAGCGCACGAGGGGCAGTACTTC.

This chain joins TRBV20-1 and TRBJ2-1; D might be TRBD2 (5 bases). Germline V gives CDR1 DFQATT, CDR2 SNEGSKA (reference sequence). CDR3 length: 12 amino acids. V gave up 4 bases and J gave up 6 bases, with 10 bases separating them. This CDR3 reads CSATGIINEQFF. DNA for the CDR3: TGCAGTGCTACCGGGATCATCAATGAGCAGTTCTTC.

V and J are TRBV6-2 or TRBV6-3 and TRBJ2-3, with D possibly TRBD2 on 6 matching bases. Germline-derived CDR1 and CDR2 are MNHEY and SVGEGT. The CDR3 is 15 residues long. Trimming cost V 2 bases and J 0 bases, with 9 bases left between them. CDR3 sequence: CASSYVAASTDTQYF. Here the CDR3 DNA reads TGTGCCAGCAGTTACGTAGCGGCTAGCACAGATACGCAGTATTTT.

The chain recombines TRBV5-6 with TRBJ1-1; TRBD1 is a possible D gene (6 bases). Germline CDR1 SGHDT, CDR2 YYEEEE. Trimming shortened V by 3 bases and J by 6 bases, and 12 bases separated the two germline ends. CDR3 length: 13 residues. CDR3: CASSWGGRPEAFF. The CDR3 DNA follows: TGTGCCAGCAGCTGGGGGGGGCGCCCTGAAGCTTTCTTT.

This clonotype turned up a few times. The chain recombines TRBV13 with TRBJ2-2; tentative D call: TRBD1 (6 bases). V dropped 6 bases and J dropped 6 bases, with 17 bases sitting between them. The V gene's germline CDR1 is PRHDT and CDR2 FYEKMQ (reference sequence). The CDR3 runs 15 residues. In nucleotides, the CDR3 is TGTGCCAGCAGACGATACAGGGTCGGGTCCGGGGAGCTGTTTTTT. Translated: CASRRYRVGSGELFF.

The chain has TRBV3-1 and TRBJ2-5; no reliable D call. V lost 7 bases and J lost 1, with 13 bases in between. CDR1 LGHDT and CDR2 YNNKEL come from the germline V gene (reference sequence). The CDR3 is made up of 14 amino acids. The CDR3 coding sequence is TGTGCCAGCACCAAGACAAGTTTCCAAGAGACCCAGTACTTC. The encoded protein is CASTKTSFQETQYF.

The V call is TRBV10-3, the J call TRBJ2-4; D not resolved. The J call is uncertain, as TRBJ2-5 better fits the DNA end. CDR1 is ENHRY and CDR2 is SYGVKD in the germline V gene. The CDR3 is 14 residues long. In DNA form, the CDR3 reads TGTGCCATCAGTGCTCGACTGCCCCAAGAGACCCAGTACTTC. It yields the protein CAISARLPQETQYF.

This clonotype was detected only a few times. The chain is built from TRBV10-3 and TRBJ1-2, with D perhaps matching TRBD1 (5 bases). From germline, CDR1 is ENHRY and CDR2 SYGVKD. CDR3 length: 13 residues. The V end lost 6 bases, the J end lost 6 bases, and 14 bases lay between the germline ends. CDR3 DNA sequence: TGTGCCATCAGAGCCGGCGAAGGGGATGGCTACACCTTC. Amino acids: CAIRAGEGDGYTF.

This clonotype was recorded only once. The junction and the germline gene differ at one end; a read error may be behind it. This sequence joins TRBV7-9 and TRBJ2-1; D tentatively fits TRBD1 or TRBD2 (5 bases each). Germline CDR1 reads SEHNR; CDR2 reads FQNEAQ (reference sequence). This CDR3 has 12 amino acids. CDR3 sequence (DNA): TGTGCCAGCAGGTTAGAGGGGAATGAGCAGTTCTTC. Encoded protein: CASRLEGNEQFF.

This clonotype occurred a few times. This chain connects TRBV7-2 to TRBJ1-2, with D unresolved. Trimming pared 5 bases from V and 0 bases from J, leaving 10 bases between. Per germline, CDR1 SGHTA and CDR2 FQGNSA. The CDR3 totals 14 residues. Written as DNA, the CDR3 is TGTGCCAGCAGCCGCCTAACAGCTAACTATGGCTACACCTTC. This sequence encodes CASSRLTANYGYTF.

This clonotype was counted once. This chain uses TRBV20-1 with TRBJ2-5, with 13 bases that match TRBD2. CDR1 and CDR2 (germline): DFQATT, SNEGSKA (reference sequence). V dropped 4 bases and J dropped 5; count of bases not matched to a gene: 4. The CDR3 covers 14 residues. CDR3 DNA sequence: TGCAGTGCTACCTCACTAGCGGGAGGGGAGACCCAGTACTTC. Residues: CSATSLAGGETQYF.

The chain carries TRBV12-3 or TRBV12-4 and TRBJ1-5; possibly TRBD1 for D (5 bases). V lost 3 bases, J lost 3 bases, and 9 bases lay in between. The CDR3 extends over 14 amino acids. Here the CDR3 reads CASSFSGNNQPQHF. CDR3 nucleotides: TGTGCCAGCAGTTTTTCAGGGAACAATCAGCCCCAGCATTTT.

J is TRBJ2-3 and V is TRBV20-1; the D gene is possibly TRBD2 (5 bases). There are 15 residues in the CDR3. Germline V gives CDR1 DFQATT, CDR2 SNEGSKA (reference sequence). V lost 6 bases, J lost 2 bases, and 18 bases lay in between. The CDR3 loop is CSASQASGSTDTQYF. The DNA of the CDR3 is TGCAGTGCCTCCCAGGCGAGCGGATCCACAGATACGCAGTATTTT.

This clonotype was seen a handful of times. The V and J genes are TRBV29-1 and TRBJ2-1; no reliable D call. The CDR3 is 13 residues long. V dropped 3 bases and J dropped 3 bases, with 9 bases sitting between them. The germline CDR1 and CDR2 sequences are SQVTM and ANQGSEA. CDR3 residues: CSVEGINYNEQFF. CDR3 in DNA: TGCAGCGTTGAGGGGATCAACTACAATGAGCAGTTCTTC.

CDR3 sequence (DNA): TGTGCCAGCAGTGAATCTATTTGGGGGGAGCAGTTCTTC. Protein: CASSESIWGEQFF. The chain recombines TRBV2 with TRBJ2-1; D possibly matches TRBD1 or TRBD2 (5 bases each). CDR3 length: 13 amino acids. Germline lookup yields CDR1 SNHLY and CDR2 FYNNEI. V lost 2 bases to trimming and J lost 10 bases, with 12 bases between them.

The rearrangement links TRBV14 to TRBJ1-2, with a possible D match to TRBD1 (5 bases). This CDR3 region has 14 residues. Trimming left V 2 bases short and J 7 bases short, with 14 bases between. Germline V lookup: CDR1 SGHDN, CDR2 FVKESK. In DNA form, the CDR3 reads TGTGCCAGCAGCCAACTTCAGGGTTTTGGTGGCTACACCTTC. Translation: CASSQLQGFGGYTF.

A word on this clonotype: Sequence at one end of the junction differs from germline and may be a read error. This chain joins TRBV7-2 and TRBJ2-1; D may correspond to TRBD1 or TRBD2 (5 bases each). The CDR3 spans 14 residues. Looked up from germline, CDR1 is SGHTA and CDR2 is FQGNSA. CDR3 protein: CASSVAGTTNEQFF. The DNA for the CDR3 is TGTGCCAGCAGCGTAGCCGGGACCACCAATGAGCAGTTCTTC. Drawing the rest from reference TRBV7-2 and TRBJ2-1, the complete variable domain is GAGVSQSPSNKVTEKGKDVELRCDPISGHTALYWYRQSLGQGLEFLIYFQGNSAPDKSGLPSDRFSAERTGGSVSTLTIQRTQQEDSAVYLCASSVAGTTNEQFFGPGTRLTVL.

J is TRBJ2-3 and V is TRBV6-2 or TRBV6-3, with unresolved D. The CDR3 sequence is 18 residues long. Trimming left V 2 bases short and J 0 bases short, with 18 bases between. CDR1 MNHEY and CDR2 SVGEGT come from the germline V gene. CDR3 in DNA: TGTGCCAGCAGTTACCCTATCCAGACATGGCTAAGCACAGATACGCAGTATTTT. It yields the protein CASSYPIQTWLSTDTQYF.

The rearrangement links TRBV7-2 to TRBJ1-6; TRBD1 might be the D (6 bases). The germline CDR1 and CDR2 sequences are SGHTA and FQGNSA. The germline V and J ends were trimmed by 6 bases and 5 bases, with 14 bases remaining between them. The CDR3 runs to 15 residues. CDR3 sequence: CASSYTGQNNSPLHF. The CDR3 region has the DNA TGTGCCAGCAGTTACACCGGACAGAATAATTCACCCCTCCACTTT.